This passage covers 30 T cell receptor beta chains from one sample sequenced in a study of technical replicates of blood from four donors. The assay was immunoSEQ multiplex PCR, and TCRdb's table has in-frame clones only and misses some. This table holds about 68,000 clones, about 97% found once. Sequenced input: T cells isolated from PBMCs. Receptors were obtained from a human donor in good health.

The V gene is TRBV28, the J gene TRBJ2-7; D gene uncertain. V was clipped by 5 bases and J by 4 bases, with 18 bases between them. The CDR3 runs to 15 residues. CDR1 is MDHEN, CDR2 SYDVKM, per germline. CDR3: CASSEVKPVTYEQYF. The CDR3 bases are TGTGCCAGCAGTGAGGTTAAACCAGTAACTTACGAGCAGTACTTC.

The J gene is TRBJ1-1, the V gene TRBV11-2; D is ambiguous. V shed 7 bases and J shed 2 bases, with 11 bases lying between them. Germline CDR1 and CDR2: SGHAT and FQNNGV. The CDR3 sequence is 13 residues long. Here the CDR3 reads CASNMEINTEAFF. DNA for the CDR3: TGTGCCAGCAACATGGAGATCAACACTGAAGCTTTCTTT.

The chain links TRBV6-5 to TRBJ1-1; 9 bases align to TRBD1. This CDR3 has 15 amino acids. Germline values: CDR1 MNHEY, CDR2 SVGAGI. With 6 bases clipped from V and 4 bases from J, the junction kept 9 bases outside the gene matches. CDR3 in DNA: TGTGCCAGCAGAAGGAGGACGGACAGGGGCACTGAAGCTTTCTTT. It is translated as CASRRRTDRGTEAFF.

This chain links TRBV7-8 with TRBJ2-4; a possible D gene is TRBD2 (6 bases). This CDR3 comprises 13 residues. Germline V gene data show CDR1 as SGHVS and CDR2 as FQNEAQ. The V end lost 3 bases, the J end lost 9 bases, and 12 bases lay between the germline ends. This chain's CDR3 is CASSFFGEVIQYF. In DNA form, the CDR3 reads TGTGCCAGCAGCTTTTTTGGGGAGGTCATTCAGTACTTC.

The chain employs TRBV7-6 and TRBJ2-2, with TRBD1 as a possible D gene (5 bases). This CDR3 comprises 14 residues. Germline V CDR1 and CDR2: SGHVS, FNYEAQ. V lost 2 bases and J 4 bases, leaving 8 bases between the germline ends. CDR3 nucleotides: TGTGCCAGCAGCTTAACAGGAGCCACCGGGGAGCTGTTTTTT. Amino acids: CASSLTGATGELFF.

This chain connects TRBV5-1 to TRBJ2-1; D may be TRBD2 (5 bases). The CDR3 is 13 amino acids. V lost 3 bases and J lost 4, with 8 bases in between. Germline assignment: CDR1 SGHRS and CDR2 YFSETQ. The CDR3 protein is CASSSSIYNEQFF. In DNA, the CDR3 is TGCGCCAGCAGCTCTAGCATTTACAATGAGCAGTTCTTC. Full variable domain (outside the CDR3, taken from reference TRBV5-1 and TRBJ2-1): KAGVTQTPRYLIKTRGQQVTLSCSPISGHRSVSWYQQTPGQGLQFLFEYFSETQRNKGNFPGRFSGRQFSNSRSEMNVSTLELGDSALYLCASSSSIYNEQFFGPGTRLTVL.

The CDR3 sequence: CSAGTEEAFF. The CDR3 coding sequence is TGCAGCGCCGGGACAGAGGAAGCTTTCTTT. The chain links TRBV29-1 to TRBJ1-1; 7 bases fit TRBD1. CDR1 and CDR2 from the germline V gene are SQVTM and ANQGSEA. V was clipped by 7 bases and J by 8 bases; unmatched bases: 4. This CDR3 comprises 10 residues.

CDR3 loop: CASSFSTEAFF. The CDR3 region has the DNA TGTGCCAGCAGCTTCTCCACTGAAGCTTTCTTT. This chain uses TRBV13 with TRBJ1-1, with D unresolved. The CDR3 is 11 amino acids. The germline V gene encodes CDR1 PRHDT and CDR2 FYEKMQ (reference sequence). V was pared by 3 bases and J by 4 bases, with 3 bases between.

This sequence joins TRBV5-1 and TRBJ2-5, with 7 nucleotides matching TRBD1. The CDR3 consists of 17 residues. V lost 2 bases and J lost 5; bases outside the gene matches: 15. CDR1 and CDR2 from the germline V gene are SGHRS and YFSETQ. The CDR3 protein is CASSFRDSGTGMETQYF. CDR3 bases: TGCGCCAGCAGCTTCCGGGACAGCGGAACGGGGATGGAGACCCAGTACTTC.

The chain is built from TRBV4-1 and TRBJ2-3, with 10 bases lining up with TRBD1. With 2 bases clipped from V and 0 bases from J, the junction kept 5 bases outside the gene matches. The CDR3 length is 17 residues. CDR1 is MGHRA and CDR2 is YSYEKL in the germline V gene. CDR3 coding DNA: TGCGCCAGCAGCCAACCCCGGGACAGGGGAAGCACAGATACGCAGTATTTT. It codes for CASSQPRDRGSTDTQYF.

In this sample, this clone turned up once. The chain couples TRBV4-3 to TRBJ2-1, with 10 bases fitting TRBD1. This CDR3 has 16 amino acids. V gave up 3 bases and J gave up 4 bases; unmatched junction bases: 6. Germline assignment: CDR1 LGHNA and CDR2 YSLEER. The CDR3 spells CASSQRRTGGYNEQFF. Written as DNA, the CDR3 is TGCGCCAGCAGCCAGAGGAGGACAGGGGGATACAATGAGCAGTTCTTC.

The CDR3: CASSLGRGVAYEQYF. The CDR3 nucleotides are TGTGCCAGCAGTTTGGGCCGGGGAGTTGCCTACGAGCAGTACTTC. V and J are TRBV28 and TRBJ2-7; tentative D call: TRBD2 (5 bases). Germline lookup yields CDR1 MDHEN and CDR2 SYDVKM. V lost 3 bases and J lost 2, with 14 bases in between. There are 15 residues in the CDR3.

The chain is built from TRBV5-1 and TRBJ1-5; D gene uncertain. Germline values: CDR1 SGHRS, CDR2 YFSETQ. This CDR3 is 11 amino acids long. The V end was cut by 3 bases, the J end by 6 bases, with 4 bases between. The CDR3, as DNA: TGCGCCAGCAGCTGGGCTCAGCCCCAGCATTTT. Amino acid sequence: CASSWAQPQHF. Using reference TRBV5-1 and TRBJ1-5 for the parts outside the CDR3, the full variable domain is KAGVTQTPRYLIKTRGQQVTLSCSPISGHRSVSWYQQTPGQGLQFLFEYFSETQRNKGNFPGRFSGRQFSNSRSEMNVSTLELGDSALYLCASSWAQPQHFGDGTRLSIL.

The J gene is TRBJ2-5, the V gene TRBV5-1, with D possibly TRBD2 on 6 matching bases. From germline, CDR1 is SGHRS and CDR2 YFSETQ. Between the trimmed V and J ends, which lost 1 base and 1 base, there was a span of 17 bases. This CDR3 has 17 amino acids. This CDR3 is CASSLPSGAGTQETQYF. The CDR3 coding sequence is TGCGCCAGCAGCTTGCCCTCGGGAGCCGGCACCCAAGAGACCCAGTACTTC.

A few counts support this clone. The rearrangement joins TRBV5-1 to TRBJ2-1; D unresolved. Germline V gives CDR1 SGHRS, CDR2 YFSETQ. The ends were cut back, 4 bases at V and 0 bases at J, with 8 bases in the middle. The length of the CDR3 is 14 residues. Here the CDR3 DNA reads TGCGCCAGCAGCCCGGTTAGCTCCTACAATGAGCAGTTCTTC. The encoded protein is CASSPVSSYNEQFF.

The chain couples TRBV13 to TRBJ2-1; 8 nucleotides agree with TRBD1. This CDR3 region has 18 residues. Germline-derived CDR1 and CDR2 are PRHDT and FYEKMQ (reference sequence). The ends lost 6 bases at V and 0 bases at J; junction bases unmatched: 13. Written as DNA, the CDR3 is TGTGCCAGCAGTCGTATGGGGACAGGCCTATTCTCCTACAATGAGCAGTTCTTC. Protein product: CASSRMGTGLFSYNEQFF.

The rearrangement links TRBV7-9 to TRBJ1-1; TRBD1 matches 8 bases. CDR1 and CDR2 from the germline V gene are SEHNR and FQNEAQ (reference sequence). Trimming took 5 bases from V and 0 from J; bases not matched to a gene: 2. The CDR3 spans 14 residues. The CDR3 sequence: CASSLDRVNTEAFF. The CDR3 bases are TGTGCCAGCAGCCTGGACAGGGTGAACACTGAAGCTTTCTTT.

The chain employs TRBV30 and TRBJ2-5; 7 bases line up with TRBD1. CDR3 length: 15 residues. Germline V lookup: CDR1 GTSNPN, CDR2 SVGIG (reference sequence). The J segment lost 2 bases and the V segment lost 2 bases, leaving 8 bases of the junction unmatched. CDR3 sequence: CAWSRKGTAQETQYF. For the CDR3, the DNA is TGTGCCTGGAGTCGCAAGGGGACAGCTCAAGAGACCCAGTACTTC.

The chain links TRBV7-9 to TRBJ1-5; 9 nucleotides match TRBD1. V dropped 4 bases and J dropped 7; count of bases not matched to a gene: 11. This CDR3 spans 16 amino acids. From germline, CDR1 is SEHNR and CDR2 FQNEAQ (reference sequence). The CDR3, as DNA: TGTGCCAGCAGCTCTACAGGACAGGGGATCTGGCAGCCCCAGCATTTT. Protein product: CASSSTGQGIWQPQHF.

The chain is built from TRBV5-1 and TRBJ2-3, with 13 positions matching TRBD2. Germline trimming cut 5 bases from V and 5 bases from J; bases unmatched to any gene: 5. This CDR3 has 15 residues. Germline CDR1 is SGHRS and CDR2 is YFSETQ. CDR3 DNA sequence: TGCGCCAGCAGTTTCACTAGCGGGAGGGAAGATACGCAGTATTTT. Amino acids: CASSFTSGREDTQYF.

The chain links TRBV2 to TRBJ2-3, with D possibly matching TRBD2 (6 bases). CDR3 length: 14 amino acids. Trimming cost V 6 bases and J 1 base, with 11 bases left between them. The V gene's germline CDR1 is SNHLY and CDR2 FYNNEI. Here the CDR3 reads CASRLAVGTDTQYF. CDR3 coding DNA: TGTGCCAGCAGATTAGCGGTAGGCACAGATACGCAGTATTTT. The whole variable domain, filled in from reference TRBV2 and TRBJ2-3, reads EPEVTQTPSHQVTQMGQEVILRCVPISNHLYFYWYRQILGQKVEFLVSFYNNEISEKSEIFDDQFSVERPDGSNFTLKIRSTKLEDSAMYFCASRLAVGTDTQYFGPGTRLTVL.

The chain combines TRBV4-1 with TRBJ1-2; a possible D gene is TRBD1 (6 bases). The CDR3 length is 13 residues. Germline V CDR1 and CDR2: MGHRA, YSYEKL. V lost 0 bases, J lost 6 bases, and 8 bases lay in between. DNA for the CDR3: TGCGCCAGCAGCCAAGAAAACAGGGATGGCTACACCTTC. Its protein is CASSQENRDGYTF.

This chain links TRBV13 with TRBJ2-3; the match to TRBD1 covers 9 bases. The CDR3 runs 17 residues. V gave up 5 bases and J gave up 1 base; unmatched junction bases: 10. Germline V gene sequence: CDR1 PRHDT, CDR2 FYEKMQ (reference sequence). CDR3 residues: CASSRINRDRGTDTQYF. CDR3 bases: TGTGCCAGCAGCCGGATTAACCGGGACAGGGGCACAGATACGCAGTATTTT.

This chain links TRBV5-1 with TRBJ1-2, with D perhaps TRBD1 (6 bases). Germline V lookup: CDR1 SGHRS, CDR2 YFSETQ. This CDR3 has 15 amino acids. Between the trimmed V and J ends, which lost 0 bases and 4 bases, there was a span of 13 bases. The CDR3 protein is CASSLEVQGAYGYTF. The CDR3 bases are TGCGCCAGCAGCTTGGAGGTACAGGGAGCCTATGGCTACACCTTC. Variable domain in full (rest from reference TRBV5-1 and TRBJ1-2): KAGVTQTPRYLIKTRGQQVTLSCSPISGHRSVSWYQQTPGQGLQFLFEYFSETQRNKGNFPGRFSGRQFSNSRSEMNVSTLELGDSALYLCASSLEVQGAYGYTFGSGTRLTVV.

On this clone itself: At one end the junction does not follow the germline gene, possibly because of a read error. V and J are TRBV2 and TRBJ1-3; possible D gene TRBD1, 5 bases. Germline values: CDR1 SNHLY, CDR2 FYNNEI. The CDR3 is 8 amino acids. The CDR3 loop is CASGGESF. CDR3 in DNA: TGTGCCAGCGGAGGGGAATCATTT.

The DNA of the CDR3 is TGTGCCAGCAGCTTAGTCGAGCACTCTGGAAACACCATATATTTT. This codes for CASSLVEHSGNTIYF. The chain recombines TRBV7-6 with TRBJ1-3; D is ambiguous. CDR3 size: 15 residues. Germline lookup yields CDR1 SGHVS and CDR2 FNYEAQ. V was trimmed by 1 base and J by 0 bases, leaving 7 bases between them.

The V and J genes are TRBV29-1 and TRBJ2-2; a possible D gene is TRBD2 (5 bases). Germline CDR1 SQVTM, CDR2 ANQGSEA. The CDR3 loop spans 11 amino acids. The V end was cut by 7 bases, the J end by 5 bases, with 8 bases between. CDR3 protein: CSASGTGELFF. As DNA, the CDR3 is TGCAGCGCCTCGGGGACCGGGGAGCTGTTTTTT.

The chain carries TRBV7-2 and TRBJ1-1; the D is unclear. The CDR3 length is 15 residues. The V end was cut by 5 bases, the J end by 0 bases, with 13 bases between. CDR1 and CDR2 (germline): SGHTA, FQGNSA. CDR3 sequence reads: CASSTNGMMNTEAFF. DNA for the CDR3: TGTGCCAGCAGCACAAACGGGATGATGAACACTGAAGCTTTCTTT.

In its sample, this clone was seen once. This chain connects TRBV6-6 to TRBJ1-5, with D perhaps matching TRBD1 (5 bases). V was pared by 2 bases and J by 4 bases, with 12 bases between. Germline CDR1 reads MNHNY; CDR2 reads SVGAGI (reference sequence). CDR3 length equals 15 residues. CDR3 in DNA: TGTGCCAGCAGTTACACTCAGGGCCCGAATCAGCCCCAGCATTTT. The encoded protein is CASSYTQGPNQPQHF.

This clone has just a few counts. The CDR3 DNA reads as TGTGCCAGCAGCTCCGGGACACCTAAGCAGTTCTTC. Translation: CASSSGTPKQFF. V and J are TRBV6-5 and TRBJ2-1, with a weak D call TRBD1 (6 bases). CDR3 length: 12 residues. Trimming cost V 6 bases and J 11 bases, with 14 bases left between them. Germline values: CDR1 MNHEY, CDR2 SVGAGI.